This T cell receptor (beta chain) was identified in a study of beta chain features in type 1 diabetes. Investigators reverse transcribed all isolated RNA, so they sequenced expressed TCRB transcripts. The repertoire was sequenced with immunoSEQ multiplex PCR; TCRdb's copy has only in-frame clones and lacks some. The table shows 240,000 or so clones, with 25% to 30% occurring only once. Via the markers CD45RO/CCR7/CD25/CD127/CD95/CD27, stem cell-like memory, regulatory, central memory and naive CD4+ cells were sorted. In all sorted populations, purity surpassed 95%. Study-wide points: PCR might favor shorter templates, but any such skew would affect patients and controls equally.

For this clone: Antigen specificity is unknown.

J gave up 4 bases and V 2 bases, and 1 base lay outside the gene matches. CDR3 size: 15 residues. Germline CDR1 KGHSH, CDR2 LQKENI. The receptor comes from a man aged 30-40 years in good health. The sequencing input was central memory CD4+ T cells from blood. V usage is TRBV18 and J usage is TRBJ1-6, with 8 bases fitting TRBD1. The DNA of the CDR3 is TGTGCCAGCTCACCAGACAGGGGTTATAATTCACCCCTCCACTTT. Translation: CASSPDRGYNSPLHF. The whole variable domain, remainder taken from reference TRBV18 and TRBJ1-6, is NAGVMQNPRHLVRRRGQEARLRCSPMKGHSHVYWYRQLPEEGLKFMVYLQKENIIDESGMPKERFSAEFPKEGPSILRIQQVVRGDSAAYFCASSPDRGYNSPLHFGNGTRLTVT.